One and the same sample provided the 10 T cell receptor beta chains below, sequenced in a study of radiation and T cells in renal cell carcinoma. Repertoires were generated with immunoSEQ multiplex PCR, while TCRdb's copy carries only in-frame clones and drops some. This table holds 150,000 or so clones, about 88% found once. As for time point: baseline pretreatment blood. Treatment specified: 15 Gy SBRT to primary tumor, nephrectomy 4 weeks later. The specimen comprised blood, sampled from a patient whose treatment included radiotherapy and nephrectomy. The source of these receptors is an older woman with renal cell carcinoma.

The rearrangement uses TRBV19 and TRBJ2-2; TRBD2 matches 9 bases. The CDR3 contains 18 residues. Germline V gene data show CDR1 as LNHDA and CDR2 as SQIVND (reference sequence). V was clipped by 3 bases and J by 3 bases; unmatched bases: 11. The CDR3 here is CASSIRSSRTSDTGELFF. CDR3 nucleotide sequence: TGTGCCAGTAGTATTCGCTCCTCCCGGACTAGCGACACCGGGGAGCTGTTTTTT.

This clone was seen once. This rearrangement joins TRBV11-3 to TRBJ2-7; 7 positions agree with TRBD1. The germline gives CDR1 SGHNT, CDR2 YENEEA. The CDR3 loop spans 12 amino acids. Trimming cost V 6 bases and J 3 bases; bases outside gene matches: 2. The CDR3 DNA reads TGTGCCAGCAGTCCAGGGGGCTACGAGCAGTACTTC. Translating gives CASSPGGYEQYF.

The V and J genes are TRBV5-1 and TRBJ2-3, with 12 bases aligning to TRBD2. Losses at the gene ends were 4 bases for V and 2 bases for J; bases not matched to a gene: 5. CDR1 and CDR2 from the germline V gene are SGHRS and YFSETQ. The CDR3 extends over 16 amino acids. The chain's CDR3 is CASSTGLAGSTDTQYF. Written as DNA, the CDR3 is TGCGCCAGCAGCACCGGACTAGCGGGGTCCACAGATACGCAGTATTTT.

The chain is built from TRBV27 and TRBJ1-3; D gene unclear. The CDR3 sequence is 14 residues long. Trimming left V 6 bases short and J 0 bases short, with 9 bases between. Germline-derived CDR1 and CDR2 are MNHEY and SMNVEV (reference sequence). CDR3 in amino acids: CASRPFASGNTIYF. As DNA, the CDR3 is TGTGCCAGCAGGCCGTTTGCCTCTGGAAACACCATATATTTT.

There are a few counts of this clone. The rearrangement joins TRBV7-9 to TRBJ1-1; 9 nucleotides agree with TRBD1. The CDR3 has 15 residues. With 3 bases clipped from V and 4 bases from J, the junction kept 6 bases outside the gene matches. The V gene's germline CDR1 is SEHNR and CDR2 FQNEAQ (reference sequence). CDR3 nucleotide sequence: TGTGCCAGCAGCTTTCCACAGGGGGCGCCCACTGAAGCTTTCTTT. It translates to CASSFPQGAPTEAFF. The entire variable domain, with the rest obtained from reference TRBV7-9 and TRBJ1-1, is as follows: DTGVSQNPRHKITKRGQNVTFRCDPISEHNRLYWYRQTLGQGPEFLTYFQNEAQLEKSRLLSDRFSAERPKGSFSTLEIQRTEQGDSAMYLCASSFPQGAPTEAFFGQGTRLTVV.

Worth noting for this clone: At one end the junction does not follow the germline gene, possibly because of a read error. The chain joins TRBV10-3 to TRBJ1-5; D not resolved. In germline, CDR1 is ENHRY, CDR2 SYGVKD. The length of the CDR3 is 13 residues. The CDR3 nucleotides read TGTGCCATCAGTGAGTTGGGGTATCAGCCCCGGCATTTT. This sequence encodes CAISELGYQPRHF.

Remarks on this clone: One end of the junction varies from germline; a read error may be responsible. The rearrangement links TRBV11-1 to TRBJ1-6, with D perhaps matching TRBD1 (5 bases). There are 15 residues in the CDR3. Germline loops: CDR1 SGHAT, CDR2 FQDESV (reference sequence). Here the CDR3 reads CASGLDSSYNSPLHF. The CDR3 DNA is TGTGCCAGCGGCTTAGACAGCTCCTATAATTCACCCCTCCACTTT.

V and J are TRBV5-1 and TRBJ2-7; TRBD2 is a possible D gene (6 bases). CDR1 is SGHRS and CDR2 is YFSETQ in the germline V gene. Trimming left V 7 bases short and J 5 bases short, with 22 bases between. The CDR3 has 15 amino acids. CDR3 coding DNA: TGCGCCAGCCAACTCCGGGACTCCCCGGGACACGAGCAGTACTTC. Translation gives CASQLRDSPGHEQYF.

The chain joins TRBV5-4 to TRBJ2-6; D is perhaps TRBD2 (5 bases). Trimming took off 1 base at V and 3 bases at J, with 8 bases between the two ends. Per the germline V gene, CDR1 is SGHNT and CDR2 is YYREEE (reference sequence). CDR3 length equals 15 residues. The CDR3 DNA follows: TGTGCCAGCAGCTTGCGCCGGGGTGGGGCCAACGTCCTGACTTTC. Its protein is CASSLRRGGANVLTF.

The CDR3 here is CASKPGQGTYEQYF. CDR3 in DNA: TGTGCCAGCAAGCCGGGACAGGGAACCTACGAGCAGTACTTC. The chain combines TRBV27 with TRBJ2-7; 9 nucleotides agree with TRBD1. The CDR3 extends over 14 amino acids. With 7 bases clipped from V and 2 bases from J, the junction kept 6 bases outside the gene matches. CDR1 and CDR2 (germline): MNHEY, SMNVEV (reference sequence).